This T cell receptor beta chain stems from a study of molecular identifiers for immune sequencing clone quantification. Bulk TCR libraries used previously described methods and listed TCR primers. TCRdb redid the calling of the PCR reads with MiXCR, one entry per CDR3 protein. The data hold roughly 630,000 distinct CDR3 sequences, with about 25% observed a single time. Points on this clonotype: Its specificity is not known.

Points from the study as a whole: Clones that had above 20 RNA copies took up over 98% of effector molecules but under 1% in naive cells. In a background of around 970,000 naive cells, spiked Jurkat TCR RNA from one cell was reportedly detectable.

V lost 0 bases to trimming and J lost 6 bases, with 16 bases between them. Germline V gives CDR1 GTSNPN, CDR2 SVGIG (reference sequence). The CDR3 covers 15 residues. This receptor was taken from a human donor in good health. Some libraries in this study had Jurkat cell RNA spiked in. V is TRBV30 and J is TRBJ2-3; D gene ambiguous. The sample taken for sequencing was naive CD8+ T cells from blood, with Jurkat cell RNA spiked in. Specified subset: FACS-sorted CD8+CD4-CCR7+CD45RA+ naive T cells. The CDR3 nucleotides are TGTGCCTGGAGTGTAATGAGAACCTCATCCGATACGCAGTATTTT. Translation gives CAWSVMRTSSDTQYF.